The clone carrying this TCR beta chain was seen ten or more times. The antigen is undetermined. The entry originates in a study of neurological immune-mediated disorders. Study outcomes and limitations: Because no CDR3 amino acid sequences were shared across subjects by expanded clones, private repertoires were suggested in all groups.

The CDR3 loop spans 15 amino acids. V was cut by 4 bases and J by 0 bases, with 13 bases left in between. Per germline, CDR1 WSHSY and CDR2 SAAADI. The yield of each sequencing run was over 200 million TCR-beta sequences from 15-18 subjects. One entry per CDR3 protein results from TCRdb running MiXCR on the 5' RACE reads. Here the sample spans 20,000 to 25,000 distinct CDR3 sequences, around 13% being singletons. This receptor was obtained from a woman aged 60-75 years with HTLV-1-associated myelopathy (HAM/TSP). The chain uses TRBV10-2 and TRBJ2-7, with D uncertain. Sequenced material: PBMCs. In nucleotides, the CDR3 is TGCGCCAGCAGTGTAGGGCACCCGGACTCCTACGAGCAGTACTTC. This codes for CASSVGHPDSYEQYF.